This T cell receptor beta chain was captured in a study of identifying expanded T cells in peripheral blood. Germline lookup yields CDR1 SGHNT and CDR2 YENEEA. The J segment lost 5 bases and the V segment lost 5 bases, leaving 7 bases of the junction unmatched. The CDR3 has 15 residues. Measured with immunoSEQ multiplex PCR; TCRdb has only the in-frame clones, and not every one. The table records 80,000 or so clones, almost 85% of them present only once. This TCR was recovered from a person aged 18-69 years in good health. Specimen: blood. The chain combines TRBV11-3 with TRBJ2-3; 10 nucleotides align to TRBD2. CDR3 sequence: CASSASGRAGDTQYF. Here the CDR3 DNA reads TGTGCCAGCAGCGCAAGCGGGAGGGCCGGAGATACGCAGTATTTT.